The entry that follows covers one TCR beta chain sequence. This record belongs to a study of T cell repertoires in cytomegalovirus infection. Overall study: Both CMV infection and a matching HLA type were indicated by public TCR beta signatures.

TCRdb fed the reads into MiXCR, producing one record per CDR3 protein. The profile shows 250,000 to 300,000 distinct CDR3 sequences, around 25% of them singletons. The source of this sequence is a human donor in good health (CMV status not recorded). Some clones in this sample may be carry-over from other donors' samples. Sequencing input: PBMCs.

The CDR3 DNA reads TGTGCCAGCAGCCCTGTGGCACGGACAGGGATAAACATTCAGTACTTC. This sequence encodes CASSPVARTGINIQYF. This chain joins TRBV27 and TRBJ2-4, with 8 nucleotides matching TRBD1. The CDR3 spans 16 residues. The germline gives CDR1 MNHEY, CDR2 SMNVEV (reference sequence). Trimming took 6 bases from V and 6 from J; bases not matched to a gene: 13.